Below, 9 T cell receptor beta chains from the same sample are listed, as sequenced in a study of cytomegalovirus exposure and HLA in healthy donors. PCR primers comprised 60 Vbeta and 13 Jbeta primers. Some clones are missing from TCRdb's copy, which holds only in-frame ones; the method was immunoSEQ multiplex PCR. The sample contains 130,000 to 150,000 clones, 82% of which appear only once. Sequenced input: PBMCs. These receptors were taken from a male donor in good health and CMV-seronegative.

This sequence joins TRBV7-9 and TRBJ1-1; D may be TRBD1 (6 bases). The CDR3 is 16 amino acids. V was cut by 2 bases and J by 1 base, with 14 bases left in between. Germline values: CDR1 SEHNR, CDR2 FQNEAQ (reference sequence). This CDR3 is CASSLLSPTGNTEAFF. The CDR3 coding sequence is TGTGCCAGCAGCTTACTTTCCCCGACAGGGAACACTGAAGCTTTCTTT.

This clone was recorded once. The chain employs TRBV7-9 and TRBJ1-5, with 7 bases aligning to TRBD1. Trimming took 4 bases from V and 4 from J; bases not matched to a gene: 7. Looked up from germline, CDR1 is SEHNR and CDR2 is FQNEAQ (reference sequence). The CDR3 runs 15 residues. This chain's CDR3 is CASSSTGQVNQPQHF. CDR3 bases: TGTGCCAGCAGCTCTACTGGACAGGTGAATCAGCCCCAGCATTTT.

The V and J genes are TRBV7-9 and TRBJ2-7, with D unresolved. The CDR3 runs to 12 residues. Trimming took 2 bases from V and 6 from J, leaving 8 bases between them. The germline gives CDR1 SEHNR, CDR2 FQNEAQ (reference sequence). In DNA form, the CDR3 reads TGTGCCAGCAGCTTACGTAGTGGCGAGCAGTACTTC. Translation gives CASSLRSGEQYF.

The chain couples TRBV7-9 to TRBJ2-3, with 14 nucleotides matching TRBD2. The CDR3 length is 15 residues. V gave up 4 bases and J gave up 4 bases; unmatched junction bases: 1. The V gene's germline CDR1 is SEHNR and CDR2 FQNEAQ (reference sequence). In DNA, the CDR3 is TGTGCCAGCAGCTGGGGACTAGCGGGAGCAGATACGCAGTATTTT. Protein sequence: CASSWGLAGADTQYF.

J is TRBJ2-1 and V is TRBV9; the match to TRBD2 covers 14 bases. Trimming removed 2 bases from V and 6 bases from J; junction bases left unmatched: 1. The length of the CDR3 is 15 residues. The germline V gene encodes CDR1 SGDLS and CDR2 YYNGEE. The CDR3 region has the DNA TGTGCCAGCAGCGTGGGACTAGCGGGGGTCAATGAGCAGTTCTTC. Protein: CASSVGLAGVNEQFF.

The rearrangement joins TRBV19 to TRBJ2-5, with 8 positions matching TRBD1. In germline, CDR1 is LNHDA, CDR2 SQIVND (reference sequence). CDR3 length equals 16 residues. The junction had 8 bases not matched to a gene; V was cut back by 3 bases and J by 2 bases. The CDR3 loop reads CASSIFAGTGQETQYF. CDR3 DNA sequence: TGTGCCAGTAGTATTTTTGCGGGGACAGGTCAAGAGACCCAGTACTTC.

The V and J genes are TRBV7-9 and TRBJ1-1, with D possibly being TRBD1 (5 bases). This CDR3 region has 15 residues. Trimming removed 4 bases from V and 8 bases from J, with 20 bases in between. In germline, CDR1 is SEHNR, CDR2 FQNEAQ (reference sequence). CDR3 nucleotide sequence: TGTGCCAGCAGCTCAGGGTATGGGGGGTTTACCGAAGCTTTCTTT. Its protein is CASSSGYGGFTEAFF.

The V call is TRBV18, the J call TRBJ2-5; no clear D gene. The germline V and J ends were trimmed by 1 base and 4 bases, with 7 bases remaining between them. The CDR3 is made up of 13 amino acids. CDR1 and CDR2 from the germline V gene are KGHSH and LQKENI. In DNA form, the CDR3 reads TGTGCCAGCTCACCACTTTCCGGAGAGACCCAGTACTTC. The encoded protein is CASSPLSGETQYF.

The rearrangement links TRBV4-3 to TRBJ1-1; D is unresolved. The V end lost 0 bases, the J end lost 1 base, and 18 bases lay between the germline ends. CDR3 length equals 18 residues. Per the germline V gene, CDR1 is LGHNA and CDR2 is YSLEER. The CDR3 spells CASSQDLSLLPPNTEAFF. DNA for the CDR3: TGCGCCAGCAGCCAAGATCTGAGTCTTCTTCCCCCGAACACTGAAGCTTTCTTT.